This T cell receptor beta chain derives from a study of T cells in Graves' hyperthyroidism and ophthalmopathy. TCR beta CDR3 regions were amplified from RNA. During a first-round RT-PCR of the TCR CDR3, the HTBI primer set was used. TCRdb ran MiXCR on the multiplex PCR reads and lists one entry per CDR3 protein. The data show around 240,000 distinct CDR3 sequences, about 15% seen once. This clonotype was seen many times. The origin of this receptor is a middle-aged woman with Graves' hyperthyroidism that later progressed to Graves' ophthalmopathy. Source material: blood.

CDR3 nucleotides: TGTGCCAGCAGTGGGGGGACAGTGAACACTGAAGCTTTCTTT. This gives the protein CASSGGTVNTEAFF. The rearrangement joins TRBV2 to TRBJ1-1; TRBD1 agrees at 7 bases. V lost 4 bases, J lost 0 bases, and 2 bases stayed unmatched. This CDR3 is built from 14 residues. Per germline, CDR1 SNHLY and CDR2 FYNNEI.